The clone carrying this T cell receptor beta chain appeared many times. Its antigen is not known. This sample is part of a study of CD8 T cells in ankylosing spondylitis. The V end lost 4 bases, the J end lost 1 base, and 7 bases lay between the germline ends. Germline CDR1 reads LGHDT; CDR2 reads YNNKEL (reference sequence). The CDR3 totals 13 residues. TCRdb re-derived calls from the 5' RACE reads in MiXCR, one entry per CDR3 protein. The data show 200,000 to 300,000 distinct CDR3 sequences, around 7.8% seen once. Points from the study as a whole: Reportedly, matched ankylosing spondylitis synovial fluid was significantly enriched for disease-linked clones. Earlier studies detected some motif variants in reactive arthritis synovial fluid and blood.

The TCR was taken from a male donor with ankylosing spondylitis or in good health (not recorded which). The chain recombines TRBV3-1 with TRBJ1-1; D gene ambiguous. Specimen: blood, either unsorted or a sorted T cell fraction (not recorded which). CDR3 bases: TGTGCCAGCAGCCCTGCGGGGAACACTGAAGCTTTCTTT. It yields the protein CASSPAGNTEAFF.